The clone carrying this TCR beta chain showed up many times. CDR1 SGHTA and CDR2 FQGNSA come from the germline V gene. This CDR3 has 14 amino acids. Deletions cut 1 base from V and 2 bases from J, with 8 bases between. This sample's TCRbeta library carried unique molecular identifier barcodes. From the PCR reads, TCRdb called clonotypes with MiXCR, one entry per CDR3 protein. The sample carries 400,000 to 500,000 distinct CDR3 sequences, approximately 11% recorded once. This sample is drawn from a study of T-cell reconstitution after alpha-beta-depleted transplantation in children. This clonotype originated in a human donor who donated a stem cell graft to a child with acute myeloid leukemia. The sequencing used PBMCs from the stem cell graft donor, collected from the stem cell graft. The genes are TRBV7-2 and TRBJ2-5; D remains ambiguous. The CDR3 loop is CASSLEAGQETQYF. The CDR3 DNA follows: TGTGCCAGCAGCTTAGAGGCCGGGCAAGAGACCCAGTACTTC.